The rows below give T cell receptor beta chains drawn from one sample of a study of T-cell memory formation after mild COVID-19. TCRdb reanalysed the 5' RACE reads using MiXCR and keeps one entry per CDR3 protein. Of around 320,000 distinct CDR3 sequences in the sample, approximately 19% were seen once. The sequencing sample was made of PBMCs or a T cell subset sorted from them (not recorded which). The receptors were gathered from a young man who had mild COVID-19 (a few samples of this study predate the infection). Cell type and time point are not known. Each CDR3 is given with its conserved first and last residue. A D gene is named only where the DNA matches it firmly. Clone size is given for some rows only: seen once, a few or many times, or a class if the clone is expanded.

clone size,D gene,V gene,J gene,CDR3 DNA,CDR3 protein
few,-,TRBV20-1,TRBJ1-1,TGCAGTGCTAGCCCAGTAGCGTTTCTCACTGAAGCTTTCTTT,CSASPVAFLTEAFF
few,TRBD1,TRBV12-3/TRBV12-4,TRBJ1-1,TGTGCCAGCAGTTATCGACAGGGGGTGTCGGAAGCTTTCTTT,CASSYRQGVSEAFF
-,-,TRBV6-6,TRBJ1-2,TGTGCCAGCAGTTACGTATCAGGGGCTGACTATGGCTACACCTTC,CASSYVSGADYGYTF
-,TRBD1,TRBV18,TRBJ1-2,TGTGCCAGCTCACCCCAAGGGACAGGGGGCTATGGCTACACCTTC,CASSPQGTGGYGYTF
few,-,TRBV12-3/TRBV12-4,TRBJ1-5,TGTGCCAGCAGTTTTGGGTTGGGTAGGGACGATCAGCCCCAGCATTTT,CASSFGLGRDDQPQHF
-,-,TRBV7-2,TRBJ2-7,TGTGCCAGCAGCCTGGACCGACCCTACGAGCAGTACTTC,CASSLDRPYEQYF
few,TRBD2,TRBV12-3/TRBV12-4,TRBJ2-1,TGTGCCAGCAGCCGTCTAGCGGGGGGGCCTGACAATGAGCAGTTCTTC,CASSRLAGGPDNEQFF
few,-,TRBV5-1,TRBJ2-6,TGCGCCAGCAGGCTGGACGGGCGCATTGGGGCCAACGTCCTGACTTTC,CASRLDGRIGANVLTF
-,-,TRBV5-1,TRBJ2-3,TGCGCCAGCAGCATGGACAAACGCACAGATACGCAGTATTTT,CASSMDKRTDTQYF
few,-,TRBV6-5,TRBJ1-2,TGTGCCAGCAGTTACTCACGGGGGCATGGCTACACCTTC,CASSYSRGHGYTF
-,TRBD2,TRBV20-1,TRBJ2-2,TGCAGTGCCAATAACCTTGAGACTAGCAGCGCGAACACCGGGGAGCTGTTTTTT,CSANNLETSSANTGELFF
-,-,TRBV12-3/TRBV12-4,TRBJ2-7,TGTGCCAGCAGCCCCCGACCCTACGAGCAGTACTTC,CASSPRPYEQYF
-,TRBD1,TRBV9,TRBJ1-3,TGTGCCAGCAGCTCCCGGGACAGGGTTCGCGGAAACACCATATATTTT,CASSSRDRVRGNTIYF
few,TRBD2,TRBV6-2/TRBV6-3,TRBJ2-1,TGTGCCAGCAGTTGGGGACTAGCGGGCAATGAGCAGTTCTTC,CASSWGLAGNEQFF
-,-,TRBV5-6,TRBJ2-3,TGTGCCAGCAGCTCAGTGAGCACAGATACGCAGTATTTT,CASSSVSTDTQYF
-,TRBD1,TRBV6-5,TRBJ2-3,TGTGCCAGCAGTGACGGTGGGACAGCTTCCACAGATACGCAGTATTTT,CASSDGGTASTDTQYF
many,-,TRBV12-3/TRBV12-4,TRBJ1-5,TGTGCCAGCAGCTGGACCCCAATGGGGCCCCAGCATTTT,CASSWTPMGPQHF
-,TRBD1,TRBV7-9,TRBJ2-2,TGTGCCAGCAGCGCTCGCGGCGCGACAGGGTGGAATACCGGGGAGCTGTTTTTT,CASSARGATGWNTGELFF
-,-,TRBV28,TRBJ2-3,TGTGCCAGCAGACCGGGATACTCAGATACGCAGTATTTT,CASRPGYSDTQYF
-,-,TRBV15,TRBJ2-2,TGTGCCACCAGCAGTAGATCAGGGGCGGGTACCGGGGAGCTGTTTTTT,CATSSRSGAGTGELFF
few,-,TRBV5-1,TRBJ2-3,TGCGCCAGCAGCTTGGTTTCCGGGGGCGTAGATACGCAGTATTTT,CASSLVSGGVDTQYF
-,-,TRBV7-2,TRBJ2-6,TGTGCCAGCAGCTTAGGGCCTACAGGGAACCCTTCTGGGGCCAACGTCCTGACTTTC,CASSLGPTGNPSGANVLTF
-,-,TRBV7-9,TRBJ2-7,TGTGCCAGCCAAGGTGGCCCCTACGAGCAGTACTTC,CASQGGPYEQYF
few,-,TRBV6-2/TRBV6-3,TRBJ1-2,TGTGCCAGCAGAGATGACATAAGCTATGGCTACACCTTC,CASRDDISYGYTF
-,-,TRBV6-5,TRBJ1-1,TGTGCCAGCAGTTACGCGGTCAGGGGCGGTACTGAAGCTTTCTTT,CASSYAVRGGTEAFF
few,TRBD2,TRBV12-3/TRBV12-4,TRBJ2-5,TGTGCCAGCACCAATAGCGGGGGGCGCCTTGGAACCCAGTACTTC,CASTNSGGRLGTQYF
-,-,TRBV7-2,TRBJ1-3,TGTGCCAGCAGCGCAGGGACAACTGGAAACACCATATATTTT,CASSAGTTGNTIYF
few,-,TRBV7-2,TRBJ2-5,TGTGCCAGCAGGAAACACGCGGTTGAGGAGACCCAGTACTTC,CASRKHAVEETQYF
-,TRBD1,TRBV5-1,TRBJ2-1,TGCGCCAGCAACCGGGACAGGGGAGAGAATGAGCAGTTCTTC,CASNRDRGENEQFF
-,TRBD1,TRBV6-5,TRBJ1-2,TGTGCCAGCAGCATGACAGGGAAGAACTATGGCTACACCTTC,CASSMTGKNYGYTF
few,-,TRBV14,TRBJ1-1,TGTGCCAGCGATGGGGGATCATCGTATGCTTTCTTT,CASDGGSSYAFF
few,-,TRBV5-6,TRBJ2-7,TGTGCCAGCAGCAATGGGTTTCCGGGTCGCGCCGAGCAGTACTTC,CASSNGFPGRAEQYF
few,-,TRBV7-2,TRBJ1-1,TGTGCCAGCAGCAGAACCGGGACGTTGAACACTGAAGCTTTCTTT,CASSRTGTLNTEAFF
many,-,TRBV6-2/TRBV6-3,TRBJ2-1,TGTGCCAGCAGTTACTCGTCCTACAATGAGCAGTTCTTC,CASSYSSYNEQFF
few,-,TRBV7-9,TRBJ2-1,TGTGCCAGCAGCCTTAAAGACTACCGCTCCTACAATGAGCAGTTCTTC,CASSLKDYRSYNEQFF
-,-,TRBV4-3,TRBJ1-1,TGCGCCAGCAGCCAAGATCGGGACGGGAACACTGAAGCTTTCTTT,CASSQDRDGNTEAFF
-,-,TRBV10-2,TRBJ2-3,TGCGCCAGCATGGGGGGTCGAGGGGATACGCAGTATTTT,CASMGGRGDTQYF
-,TRBD1,TRBV12-3/TRBV12-4,TRBJ1-5,TGTGCCAGCAGTCCGGGACAGGACAATCAGCCCCAGCATTTT,CASSPGQDNQPQHF
many,TRBD1,TRBV12-3/TRBV12-4,TRBJ2-1,TGTGCCAGCTCTCTACGGGACAGGAATTACAATGAGCAGTTCTTC,CASSLRDRNYNEQFF
-,-,TRBV29-1,TRBJ1-1,TGCAGCGACCTGGGGGTCGGCACTGAAGCTTTCTTT,CSDLGVGTEAFF
-,TRBD2,TRBV7-8,TRBJ2-1,TGTGCCAGCATCCTTCTCGGGGGGGGCTACAATGAGCAGTTCTTC,CASILLGGGYNEQFF
-,-,TRBV5-1,TRBJ2-7,TGCGCCAGCAGCACCCGGGCCTACGAGCAGTACTTC,CASSTRAYEQYF
few,TRBD2,TRBV5-1,TRBJ2-1,TGCGCCAGCAGCTCTAGCGGGGGCCATAATGAGCAGTTCTTC,CASSSSGGHNEQFF
-,TRBD2,TRBV5-6,TRBJ2-1,TGTGCCAGCAGCTTAGCGGGGGGGAGTCACAATGAGCAGTTCTTC,CASSLAGGSHNEQFF
-,-,TRBV7-9,TRBJ1-1,TGTGCCAGCAGCTTAGCTGAGGGGCTGAACACTGAAGCTTTCTTT,CASSLAEGLNTEAFF
few,TRBD1,TRBV28,TRBJ2-1,TGTGCCAGCAGTTTATGGGACAGGGGGCTCAATGAGCAGTTCTTC,CASSLWDRGLNEQFF
-,TRBD1,TRBV5-1,TRBJ1-1,TGCGCCAGCAGCTCCCAGGGGGGCGGCACTGAAGCTTTCTTT,CASSSQGGGTEAFF